The sequence of this T cell receptor (beta chain) was determined in a study of early T cells in non-severe SARS-CoV-2 infection. Study in general: Chains were not paired, and sequencing was done on bulk RNA from unsorted whole blood. Study-wide findings and caveats: VDJdb-based annotation leaned toward anti-spike CD8 responses and missed private and CD4 specificities.

As concerns this clonotype: Its matching antigen is unknown.

Each single cDNA molecule received a unique molecular identifier. TCRdb re-called the 5' RACE reads through MiXCR, storing one row per CDR3 protein. This table has 45,000 to 75,000 distinct CDR3 sequences, 8.5% to 10% appearing once. The sequenced sample consisted of whole blood. This receptor was obtained from an adult who was a healthcare worker with PCR-confirmed SARS-CoV-2 infection or an uninfected control (not recorded which).

Here the CDR3 DNA reads TGCGCCAGCAGCTTGGGAACACAGGGGTCTGCTAACTATGGCTACACCTTC. This sequence encodes CASSLGTQGSANYGYTF. The rearrangement joins TRBV5-1 to TRBJ1-2; 7 nucleotides agree with TRBD1. CDR3 size: 17 residues. Germline trimming cut 0 bases from V and 0 bases from J; bases unmatched to any gene: 8. Germline V gene data show CDR1 as SGHRS and CDR2 as YFSETQ.